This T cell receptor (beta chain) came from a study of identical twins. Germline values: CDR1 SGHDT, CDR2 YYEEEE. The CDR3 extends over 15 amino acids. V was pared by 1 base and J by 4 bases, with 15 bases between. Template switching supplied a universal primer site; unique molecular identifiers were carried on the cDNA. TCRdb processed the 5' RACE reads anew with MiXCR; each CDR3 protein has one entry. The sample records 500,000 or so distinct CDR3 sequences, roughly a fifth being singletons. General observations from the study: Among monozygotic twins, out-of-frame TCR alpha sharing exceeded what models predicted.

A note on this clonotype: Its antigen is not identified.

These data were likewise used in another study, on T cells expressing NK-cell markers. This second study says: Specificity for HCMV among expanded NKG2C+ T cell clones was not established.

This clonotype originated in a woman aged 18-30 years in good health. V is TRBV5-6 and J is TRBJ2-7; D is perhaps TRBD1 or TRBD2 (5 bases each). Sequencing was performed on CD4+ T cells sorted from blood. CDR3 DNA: TGTGCCAGCAGCTTGACCCCGGGACCCAATTACGAGCAGTACTTC. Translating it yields CASSLTPGPNYEQYF.